This TCR beta chain is from a study of blood T cell repertoires in COVID-19. CDR1 MDHEN and CDR2 SYDVKM come from the germline V gene. This CDR3 comprises 14 residues. Trimming left V 2 bases short and J 3 bases short, with 8 bases between. Cohort assignment relied on participant-reported clinical history. Sequencing was performed with immunoSEQ multiplex PCR; in TCRdb, only in-frame clones are kept and a portion is missing. There are under 500,000 clones in the sample; 70% to 90% occur only once, and approximately 2% lies in the top ten. The chain couples TRBV28 to TRBJ1-5; D not resolved. The clonotype originates from a woman aged 18-29 years with acute COVID-19. Sequencing was performed on PBMCs or T cells enriched from blood (not recorded which). The CDR3 here is CASSLAEPNQPQHF. The CDR3, as DNA: TGTGCCAGCAGTTTAGCGGAGCCCAATCAGCCCCAGCATTTT.